A selection of T cell receptor beta chains follows, all from one sample in a study of PD-1 blockade in mismatch repair-deficient tumors. Assay: immunoSEQ multiplex PCR; the TCRdb copy retains only in-frame clones and omits some. The table lists some 120,000 clones, roughly 86% of them singletons, with about 11% in the top ten. Sample: peripheral blood, taken roughly 70 weeks after starting pembrolizumab. Receptors originate from an adult with mismatch repair-deficient cancer. CDR3s include the opening cysteine and the closing phenylalanine or tryptophan. The order of the fields is J gene, V gene, clone size, CDR3 protein. Clone size is not always given. Where it is, it says once, few, many or a class for expanded clones.

>TRBJ2-7|TRBV13|.
CASGPQADYEQYF
>TRBJ2-7|TRBV2|.
CASSDPVLSYEQYF
>TRBJ2-2|TRBV6-6|.
CASSYSYSGTSGELFF
>TRBJ2-7|TRBV11-2|.
CASSSGHEQYF
>TRBJ2-1|TRBV27|.
CASSISGSWNEQFF
>TRBJ2-5|TRBV28|.
CASSPNREYQETQYF
>TRBJ2-5|TRBV11-3|once
CASSSNRGPQETQYF
>TRBJ2-5|TRBV4-3|.
CASSQDTGEETQYF
>TRBJ2-2|TRBV27|.
CASSFLAGGTGELFF
>TRBJ2-5|TRBV11-3|once
CASSPGTSGSLETQYF
>TRBJ2-1|TRBV4-1|.
CASSQDLPSSYNEQFF
>TRBJ2-7|TRBV28|.
CASSVGTSKGWIEAYEQYF
>TRBJ2-7|TRBV6-5|.
CASKKLAEDYEQYF
>TRBJ2-3|TRBV7-9|.
CASSYGAADTQYF
>TRBJ2-7|TRBV7-9|.
CASSYGPQDYEQYF
>TRBJ2-3|TRBV6-1|.
CASNRGGGQGDTQYF
>TRBJ1-1|TRBV5-5|.
CASGQYRSDAEAFF
>TRBJ2-1|TRBV29-1|.
CSVPSFGGNEQFF
>TRBJ2-7|TRBV28|.
CASSFLGTPSYEQYF
>TRBJ2-7|TRBV28|.
CASSNYPGPITYEQYF
>TRBJ1-1|TRBV5-1|once
CASSLVGTGSSTEAFF
>TRBJ1-2|TRBV11-2|.
CASRGGQGYTF
>TRBJ2-2|TRBV7-8|.
CASSQITGGGELFF
>TRBJ2-5|TRBV5-6|.
CASSLTGHETQYF
>TRBJ1-2|TRBV5-4|once
CASSLDAVGGFRFKGYTF
>TRBJ2-1|TRBV19|.
CASSFLQGWGMDEQFF
>TRBJ2-7|TRBV29-1|.
CSVRSGLDSYEQYF
>TRBJ2-1|TRBV4-1|.
CASSQEGEASSYNEQFF
>TRBJ2-5|TRBV28|.
CASSRDRETQYF
>TRBJ2-2|TRBV27|.
CASKRSEAGTGELFF
>TRBJ2-5|TRBV29-1|once
CSVEVQGLAGGPGETQYF
>TRBJ2-3|TRBV2|once
CASSDQGGRLDTQYF
>TRBJ2-5|TRBV6-1|.
CASSETGGGLARETQYF
>TRBJ2-7|TRBV4-1|.
CASSPSGNSYEQYF
>TRBJ2-5|TRBV28|.
CASRMTAGTGVEETQYF
>TRBJ1-5|TRBV27|.
CATAIGGVESNQPQHF
>TRBJ2-3|TRBV5-6|.
CASSRTDTQYF
>TRBJ2-2|TRBV5-4|.
CASSISGRETGELFF
>TRBJ1-2|TRBV4-3|.
CASSQYRPYEGGLNYGYTF
>TRBJ2-2|TRBV7-9|.
CASSVPSGRAGELFF
>TRBJ2-5|TRBV18|.
CASSPPGGRETQYF
>TRBJ2-2|TRBV14|.
CASSPQTGGTGELFF
>TRBJ2-1|TRBV29-1|.
CSVGLGPSYNEQFF
>TRBJ1-3|TRBV6-4|.
CASSDRDTSGNTIYF
>TRBJ2-4|TRBV7-2|.
CASSPADGSKNIQYF
>TRBJ2-2|TRBV15|.
CATSGGLWTGELFF
>TRBJ2-3|TRBV28|.
CASSPLLSLVTDTQYF
>TRBJ1-1|TRBV5-1|.
CASSYGQGRWNTEAFF
>TRBJ1-5|TRBV18|.
CASSPPGDGNQPQHF
>TRBJ2-1|TRBV28|.
CASSLFLAGHNEQFF
>TRBJ2-1|TRBV9|.
CASSVDGRSYNEQFF